The subject of this entry is one T cell receptor beta chain. CDR3 length: 13 amino acids. V lost 0 bases, J lost 1 base, and 4 bases lay in between. The V gene's germline CDR1 is SGHRS and CDR2 YFSETQ. The entry originates in a study of immune evolution from preneoplasia to lung adenocarcinoma. Study details: HLA loss of heterozygosity: under 7.5% AIS, about 15% MIA, around 35% ADC, none AAH.

Some clones are missing from TCRdb's copy, which holds only in-frame ones; the method was immunoSEQ multiplex PCR. The sample includes more than 7,000 clones, approximately 75% of them seen just once. The sample taken for sequencing was FFPE lung adenocarcinoma in situ tissue. This TCR was sampled from a person between 65 and 80 years old with lung adenocarcinoma. The chain employs TRBV5-1 and TRBJ2-5; D gene unclear. The DNA for the CDR3 is TGCGCCAGCAGCTTGGGACCCCAAGAGACCCAGTACTTC. Amino acids: CASSLGPQETQYF.